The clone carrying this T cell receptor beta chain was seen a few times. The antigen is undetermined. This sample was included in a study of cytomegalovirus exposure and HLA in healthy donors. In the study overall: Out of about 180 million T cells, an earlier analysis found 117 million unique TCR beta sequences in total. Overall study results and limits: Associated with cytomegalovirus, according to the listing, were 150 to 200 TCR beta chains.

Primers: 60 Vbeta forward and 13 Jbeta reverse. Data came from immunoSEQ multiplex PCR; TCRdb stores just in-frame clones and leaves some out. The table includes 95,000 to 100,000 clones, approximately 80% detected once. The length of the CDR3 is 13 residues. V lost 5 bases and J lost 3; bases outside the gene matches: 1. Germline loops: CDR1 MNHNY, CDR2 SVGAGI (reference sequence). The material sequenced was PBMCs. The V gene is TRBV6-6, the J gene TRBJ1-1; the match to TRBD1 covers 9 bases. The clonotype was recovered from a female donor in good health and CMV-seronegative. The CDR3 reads CASSTGGYTEAFF. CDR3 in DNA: TGTGCCAGCAGTACAGGGGGCTACACTGAAGCTTTCTTT.